Each of the 6 T cell receptor beta chains below was sequenced from the same sample in a study of a mutant IDH1 vaccine in newly diagnosed glioma. Time point given: week 23, last vaccination. Every single dose of the vaccine, 300 ug of mutant IDH1 20-mer peptide, came with topical imiquimod. No cognate antigen is known for these TCRs. Libraries were prepared by immunoSEQ multiplex PCR; TCRdb keeps only in-frame clonotypes and omits some of them. This sample yields tens of thousands of clones, of which around 80% are seen a single time; roughly 8.8% belongs to the top ten. The material was PBMCs, obtained from a glioma patient whose treatment included an IDH1 peptide vaccine. These receptor sequences come from a woman aged 40 to 50 with glioma. Some clones in this sample may be carry-over from other donors' samples.

The chain links TRBV4-3 to TRBJ2-5; TRBD1 matches 8 bases. Germline loops: CDR1 LGHNA, CDR2 YSLEER. The CDR3 runs to 16 residues. J gave up 5 bases and V 0 bases, and 8 bases lay outside the gene matches. CDR3 nucleotides: TGCGCCAGCAGCCAAGAAGGCAGGGGGCGATGGGAGACCCAGTACTTC. Translated: CASSQEGRGRWETQYF.

The V gene is TRBV5-4, the J gene TRBJ1-1; D possibly corresponds to TRBD1 (6 bases). Germline values: CDR1 SGHNT, CDR2 YYREEE (reference sequence). There are 14 residues in the CDR3. Trimming shortened V by 2 bases and J by 1 base, and 9 bases separated the two germline ends. The CDR3 spells CASSFTTGNTEAFF. Here the CDR3 DNA reads TGTGCCAGCAGCTTTACGACAGGGAACACTGAAGCTTTCTTT.

The chain uses TRBV30 and TRBJ2-7; D is unclear. V lost 2 bases to trimming and J lost 7 bases, with 12 bases between them. CDR1 is GTSNPN and CDR2 is SVGIG in the germline V gene (reference sequence). The CDR3 covers 12 residues. CDR3 sequence reads: CAWSNVYGEQYF. In nucleotides, the CDR3 is TGTGCCTGGAGTAACGTATATGGTGAGCAGTACTTC.

The chain couples TRBV7-8 to TRBJ2-5; 9 bases agree with TRBD1. J lost 5 bases, V lost 5 bases, and 9 bases had no gene match. The V gene's germline CDR1 is SGHVS and CDR2 FQNEAQ. This CDR3 comprises 15 residues. The CDR3 DNA reads as TGTGCCAGCAGCCTCGGGACAGGGAGAATGGAGACCCAGTACTTC. It is translated as CASSLGTGRMETQYF.

The rearrangement links TRBV19 to TRBJ1-2; TRBD1 agrees at 9 bases. CDR1 and CDR2 (germline): LNHDA, SQIVND (reference sequence). The CDR3 loop spans 17 amino acids. Trimming cost V 8 bases and J 4 bases; bases outside gene matches: 17. In DNA, the CDR3 is TGTGCCAGTGGAGGAGGGACAGGGATCAGCGGGCGCTATGGCTACACCTTC. This encodes CASGGGTGISGRYGYTF.

V and J are TRBV4-2 and TRBJ2-3, with TRBD2 matching 16 bases. The CDR3 loop spans 18 amino acids. Germline loops: CDR1 LGHNA, CDR2 YNFKEQ. The trim removed 4 bases at V and 2 bases at J, leaving 6 bases unmatched. The DNA of the CDR3 is TGTGCCAGCAGCCTCGGGACTAGCGGGGGGGCAGTCACAGATACGCAGTATTTT. It specifies CASSLGTSGGAVTDTQYF.